The source of this T cell receptor (beta chain) is a study of T cell responses to AZD1222 COVID-19 vaccine. Using immunoSEQ multiplex PCR, the repertoire was profiled, and TCRdb retains in-frame clones only, with some absent. This sample has approximately 99,000 clones; around 90% occur once, and the top ten carry approximately 3%. This CDR3 has 11 amino acids. The germline V gene encodes CDR1 MNHEY and CDR2 SMNVEV (reference sequence). Trimming shortened V by 10 bases and J by 5 bases, and 11 bases separated the two germline ends. As regards this clone: The antigen remains unidentified.

Study findings and constraints: Samples come after the peak T cell response, not at day 14. With two AZD1222 doses given, Spike-specific TCR breadth and depth both rose. Clonal diversity may have been underestimated, and the donors were mostly white British, with more females than males. Unmutated regions of variants are reportedly targeted by nearly half of spike-specific TCRs.

This specimen consisted of peripheral blood, obtained on day 0 of MenACWY control vaccination. The receptor comes from an adult in good health. The chain recombines TRBV27 with TRBJ1-2; D gene ambiguous. The CDR3 spells CATTRRYGYTF. In nucleotides, the CDR3 is TGTGCCACCACTCGCCGGTATGGCTACACCTTC.